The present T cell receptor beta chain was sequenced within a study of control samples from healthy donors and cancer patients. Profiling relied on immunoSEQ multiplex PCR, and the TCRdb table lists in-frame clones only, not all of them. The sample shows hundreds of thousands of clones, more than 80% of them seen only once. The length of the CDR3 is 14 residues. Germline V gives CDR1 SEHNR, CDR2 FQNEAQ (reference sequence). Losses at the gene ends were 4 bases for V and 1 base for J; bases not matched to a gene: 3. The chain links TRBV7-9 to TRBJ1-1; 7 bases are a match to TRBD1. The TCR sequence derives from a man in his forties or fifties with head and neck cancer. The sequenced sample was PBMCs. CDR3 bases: TGTGCCAGCAGCTCTAACAGGGGGAACACTGAAGCTTTCTTT. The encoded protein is CASSSNRGNTEAFF.